Following are 14 T cell receptor beta chains from one sample sequenced in a study of spatial heterogeneity in lung cancer. Noted time point: sample taken at primary tumor resection. MiXCR was run by TCRdb on the 5' RACE reads, yielding one entry per CDR3 protein. The repertoire holds over 7,000 distinct CDR3 sequences, around 9.7% seen once, with about 23% in the top ten. The material was normal lung tissue next to the tumor, obtained at surgery. The receptors originated from a male donor with early-stage non-small cell lung cancer.

This clonotype is termed medium-sized. The chain employs TRBV30 and TRBJ1-6; 11 nucleotides line up with TRBD1. The CDR3 runs 15 residues. V lost 1 base, J lost 9 bases, and 5 bases stayed unmatched. Per germline, CDR1 GTSNPN and CDR2 SVGIG (reference sequence). This CDR3 is CAWSAPGTGGSPLHF. The CDR3 region has the DNA TGTGCCTGGAGTGCACCCGGGACAGGGGGTTCACCCCTCCACTTT.

This clonotype was seen at least ten times. The V call is TRBV7-9, the J call TRBJ1-1, with 7 positions matching TRBD1. This CDR3 has 15 residues. Germline values: CDR1 SEHNR, CDR2 FQNEAQ (reference sequence). The junction had 8 bases not matched to a gene; V was cut back by 0 bases and J by 7 bases. CDR3 DNA: TGTGCCAGCAGCTTAGCAGGGGGCGATGGGGTTGAAGCTTTCTTT. Its translation: CASSLAGGDGVEAFF.

This clonotype was seen at least ten times. This chain links TRBV29-1 with TRBJ2-3; no clear D. Trimming stripped 8 bases from V and 0 bases from J, with 12 bases between. Germline V CDR1 and CDR2: SQVTM, ANQGSEA. This CDR3 comprises 13 residues. The CDR3 nucleotides read TGCAGCTCTCACGACGACAGCACAGATACGCAGTATTTT. Protein: CSSHDDSTDTQYF.

This clonotype has a count of ten or more. The chain combines TRBV19 with TRBJ2-3; maybe TRBD2 (6 bases). CDR1 and CDR2 (germline): LNHDA, SQIVND (reference sequence). This CDR3 is 14 amino acids long. Trimming took off 4 bases at V and 2 bases at J, with 10 bases between the two ends. The chain's CDR3 is CASSTEGSTDTQYF. The CDR3 DNA reads TGTGCCAGTAGTACGGAGGGCTCCACAGATACGCAGTATTTT.

This clonotype was seen at least ten times. This sequence joins TRBV12-3 or TRBV12-4 and TRBJ2-6, with 7 nucleotides matching TRBD1. CDR3 size: 14 residues. Trimming took 8 bases from V and 4 from J; bases not matched to a gene: 5. The DNA for the CDR3 is TGTGCCAGCTACAGGGGATCCGGGGCCAACGTCCTGACTTTC. Its translation: CASYRGSGANVLTF.

This clonotype was picked up many times. The chain carries TRBV20-1 and TRBJ2-2; 8 nucleotides agree with TRBD2. The CDR3 spans 16 residues. From germline, CDR1 is DFQATT and CDR2 SNEGSKA (reference sequence). With 3 bases clipped from V and 3 bases from J, the junction kept 9 bases outside the gene matches. CDR3: CSARYSGGPDTGELFF. For the CDR3, the DNA is TGCAGTGCTAGGTATTCGGGAGGGCCTGACACCGGGGAGCTGTTTTTT.

This clonotype was recorded at least ten times. This rearrangement joins TRBV12-5 to TRBJ1-6, with 12 nucleotides matching TRBD1. From germline, CDR1 is LGHNT and CDR2 FRNRAP. Trimming took 6 bases from V and 5 from J; bases not matched to a gene: 5. This CDR3 spans 16 amino acids. The CDR3 sequence: CASGRDRGRNNSPLHF. The CDR3 DNA reads TGTGCTAGTGGCCGGGACAGGGGGCGAAATAATTCACCCCTCCACTTT.

This clonotype was picked up a small number of times. As DNA, the CDR3 is TGTGCCAGCAGCTTTCCGGGACAGGGCTCCTACGAGCAGTACTTC. This codes for CASSFPGQGSYEQYF. This chain connects TRBV3-1 to TRBJ2-7; TRBD1 agrees at 9 bases. The CDR3 is made up of 15 amino acids. Germline values: CDR1 LGHDT, CDR2 YNNKEL (reference sequence). The ends lost 5 bases at V and 0 bases at J; junction bases unmatched: 5.

This clonotype occurred many times. Relative to the germline gene, one junction end is altered; a read error may explain this. This chain joins TRBV2 and TRBJ1-6; TRBD1 matches 7 bases. From germline, CDR1 is SNHLY and CDR2 FYNNEI. The length of the CDR3 is 15 residues. CDR3 sequence: CAGRVVGTDNSPLHF. DNA for the CDR3: TGTGCCGGCAGGGTAGTCGGGACAGATAATTCACCCCTCCACTTT.

The chain recombines TRBV29-1 with TRBJ1-1; 8 positions match TRBD1. Unmatched junction bases numbered 10, after V lost 6 bases and J lost 4 bases. Germline V gene sequence: CDR1 SQVTM, CDR2 ANQGSEA. CDR3 length: 14 residues. The CDR3 coding sequence is TGCAGCGTGCAACCGGGACAGGAGGCCACTGAAGCTTTCTTT. Protein: CSVQPGQEATEAFF.

This clonotype has only a few counts. The chain links TRBV5-1 to TRBJ1-1, with D possibly being TRBD1 (6 bases). From germline, CDR1 is SGHRS and CDR2 YFSETQ. This CDR3 spans 14 amino acids. Trimming removed 0 bases at V and 5 bases at J, with 11 bases between. The CDR3 DNA reads TGCGCCAGCAGCTTGGAAAGGGGACAAACTGAAGCTTTCTTT. Encoded protein: CASSLERGQTEAFF.

By share, this clonotype ranks as medium-sized (0.01 to 0.1%). This chain links TRBV20-1 with TRBJ2-1; 11 bases line up with TRBD2. The CDR3 runs to 15 residues. V was clipped by 4 bases and J by 4 bases; unmatched bases: 6. Germline V CDR1 and CDR2: DFQATT, SNEGSKA (reference sequence). CDR3 nucleotide sequence: TGCAGTGCTACCCCCGGGACTAGCGGTTACAATGAGCAGTTCTTC. Translation gives CSATPGTSGYNEQFF.

With regard to this clonotype: This could be a read error, since a much larger clone is one nucleotide away. This sequence joins TRBV28 and TRBJ2-1; D is unresolved. Per germline, CDR1 MDHEN and CDR2 SYDVKM. The CDR3 loop spans 11 amino acids. The ends were cut back, 4 bases at V and 3 bases at J, with 1 base in the middle. CDR3 sequence: CASSYYNEQFF. Here the CDR3 DNA reads TGTGCCAGCAGTTACTACAATGAGCAGTTCTTC.

This clonotype is medium-sized by share. The chain has TRBV7-9 and TRBJ1-3, with D unresolved. The CDR3 spans 16 residues. Trimming pared 5 bases from V and 0 bases from J, leaving 14 bases between. The germline V gene encodes CDR1 SEHNR and CDR2 FQNEAQ (reference sequence). CDR3 in DNA: TGTGCCAGCAGCCCTTCGGAGGCGAGCTCTGGAAACACCATATATTTT. It codes for CASSPSEASSGNTIYF.